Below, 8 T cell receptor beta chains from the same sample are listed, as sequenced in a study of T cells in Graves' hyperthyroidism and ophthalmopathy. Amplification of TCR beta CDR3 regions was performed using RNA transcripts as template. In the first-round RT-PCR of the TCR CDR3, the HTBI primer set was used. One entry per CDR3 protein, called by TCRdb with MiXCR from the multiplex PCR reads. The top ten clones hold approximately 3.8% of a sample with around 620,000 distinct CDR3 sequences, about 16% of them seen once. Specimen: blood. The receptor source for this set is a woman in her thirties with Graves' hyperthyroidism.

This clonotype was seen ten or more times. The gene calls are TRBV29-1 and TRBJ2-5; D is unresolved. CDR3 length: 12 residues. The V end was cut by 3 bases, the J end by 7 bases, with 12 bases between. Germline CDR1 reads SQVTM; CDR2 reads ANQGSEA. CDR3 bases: TGCAGCGTTGAGGGGTATGGCGTGACCCAGTACTTC. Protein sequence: CSVEGYGVTQYF.

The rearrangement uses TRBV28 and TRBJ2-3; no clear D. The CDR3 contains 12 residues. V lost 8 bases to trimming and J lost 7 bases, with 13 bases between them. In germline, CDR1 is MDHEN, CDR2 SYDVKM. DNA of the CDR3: TGTGCCAGCGGACGGAATGCGAATACGCAGTATTTT. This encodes CASGRNANTQYF. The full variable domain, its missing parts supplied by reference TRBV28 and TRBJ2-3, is DVKVTQSSRYLVKRTGEKVFLECVQDMDHENMFWYRQDPGLGLRLIYFSYDVKMKEKGDIPEGYSVSREKKERFSLILESASTNQTSMYLCASGRNANTQYFGPGTRLTVL.

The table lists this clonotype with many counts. The CDR3 DNA follows: TGTGCCACCAGCAGAGATAAGAGCGCTGAAGCTTTCTTT. This encodes CATSRDKSAEAFF. This chain connects TRBV15 to TRBJ1-1; D gene ambiguous. CDR1 is LNHNV, CDR2 YYDKDF, per germline (reference sequence). CDR3 length: 13 residues. Trimming left V 0 bases short and J 6 bases short, with 8 bases between.

The CDR3 sequence: CASSLLLAGDSNTDTQYF. The CDR3, as DNA: TGTGCCAGCAGCTTACTCCTAGCGGGAGACTCTAACACAGATACGCAGTATTTT. The chain has TRBV7-8 and TRBJ2-3; TRBD2 agrees at 10 bases. CDR3 length equals 18 residues. Trimming removed 2 bases from V and 2 bases from J; junction bases left unmatched: 10. The germline V gene has CDR1 SGHVS and CDR2 FQNEAQ.

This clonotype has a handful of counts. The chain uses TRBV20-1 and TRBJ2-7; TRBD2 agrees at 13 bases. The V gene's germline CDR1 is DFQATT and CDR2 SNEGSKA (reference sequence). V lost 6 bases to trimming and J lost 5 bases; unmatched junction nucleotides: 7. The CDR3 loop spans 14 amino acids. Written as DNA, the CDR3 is TGCAGTGCCGGGTCGGGACTAGCGGGAAACGAGCAGTACTTC. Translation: CSAGSGLAGNEQYF.

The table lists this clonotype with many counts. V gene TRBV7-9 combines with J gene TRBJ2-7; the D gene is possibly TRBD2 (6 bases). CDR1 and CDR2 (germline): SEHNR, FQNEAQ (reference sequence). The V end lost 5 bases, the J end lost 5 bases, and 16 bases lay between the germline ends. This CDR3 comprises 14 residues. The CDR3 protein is CASSLARTINEQYF. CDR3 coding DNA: TGTGCCAGCAGCCTCGCCCGGACTATCAACGAGCAGTACTTC.

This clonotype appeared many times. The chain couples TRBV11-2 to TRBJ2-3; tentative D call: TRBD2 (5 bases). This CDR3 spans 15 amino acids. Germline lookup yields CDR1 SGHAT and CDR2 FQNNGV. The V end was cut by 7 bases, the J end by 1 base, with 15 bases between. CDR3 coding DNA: TGTGCCAGCACCTACGGGAATACTCGCACAGATACGCAGTATTTT. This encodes CASTYGNTRTDTQYF.

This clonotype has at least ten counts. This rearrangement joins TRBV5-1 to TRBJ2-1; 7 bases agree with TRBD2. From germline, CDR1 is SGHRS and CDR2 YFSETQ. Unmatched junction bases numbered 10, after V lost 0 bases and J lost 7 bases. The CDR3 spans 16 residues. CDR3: CASSLVPLVGGNEQFF. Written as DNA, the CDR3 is TGCGCCAGCAGCTTGGTTCCACTAGTGGGGGGGAATGAGCAGTTCTTC.